This is a list of T cell receptor beta chains from one sample in a study of molecular identifiers for immune sequencing clone quantification. A single record per CDR3 protein comes from TCRdb applying MiXCR to the PCR reads. Here the sample spans approximately 500,000 distinct CDR3 sequences, over 20% being singletons. Sequenced: naive CD8+ T cells from blood, with Jurkat cell RNA spiked in. The receptors derive from a human donor in good health. Some libraries in this study had Jurkat cell RNA spiked in. The CDR3 runs from the conserved cysteine through the conserved F or W. D genes are given only for firm matches. Clone size is shown for a subset of rows, as once, few, many or a class of expanded clone.

v_call: TRBV6-5; clone_size: many; j_call: TRBJ2-7; d_call: -; cdr3_aa: CASSYSAGTRTYEQYF; cdr3_nt: TGTGCCAGCAGTTACTCGGCTGGGACGCGGACCTACGAGCAGTACTTC
v_call: TRBV7-2; clone_size: many; j_call: TRBJ1-5; d_call: -; cdr3_aa: CASSWGRKDQPQHF; cdr3_nt: TGTGCCAGCAGCTGGGGACGGAAAGATCAGCCCCAGCATTTT
v_call: TRBV3-1; clone_size: few; j_call: TRBJ1-4; d_call: -; cdr3_aa: CASSQVQENEKLFF; cdr3_nt: TGTGCCAGCAGCCAAGTACAGGAGAATGAAAAACTGTTTTTT
v_call: TRBV20-1; clone_size: -; j_call: TRBJ2-3; d_call: TRBD2; cdr3_aa: CSAREVSGRGQRTDTQYF; cdr3_nt: TGCAGTGCTAGAGAGGTTAGCGGGAGGGGACAGCGCACAGATACGCAGTATTTT
v_call: TRBV29-1; clone_size: many; j_call: TRBJ2-2; d_call: -; cdr3_aa: CSVPVGAGTGELFF; cdr3_nt: TGCAGCGTTCCGGTGGGGGCAGGGACCGGGGAGCTGTTTTTT
v_call: TRBV5-6; clone_size: -; j_call: TRBJ2-5; d_call: -; cdr3_aa: CASSILTGDQETQYF; cdr3_nt: TGTGCCAGCAGCATATTGACAGGCGACCAAGAGACCCAGTACTTC
v_call: TRBV4-1; clone_size: few; j_call: TRBJ1-5; d_call: -; cdr3_aa: CASSQSPALGGNQPQHF; cdr3_nt: TGCGCCAGCAGCCAATCCCCGGCCTTGGGGGGCAATCAGCCCCAGCATTTT
v_call: TRBV6-2/TRBV6-3; clone_size: -; j_call: TRBJ2-5; d_call: -; cdr3_aa: CASSYSGQYQETQYF; cdr3_nt: TGTGCCAGCAGTTACTCTGGACAGTACCAAGAGACCCAGTACTTC
v_call: TRBV5-4; clone_size: few; j_call: TRBJ1-4; d_call: -; cdr3_aa: CASSLRGDDEKLFF; cdr3_nt: TGTGCCAGCAGCTTGAGGGGGGACGATGAAAAACTGTTTTTT
v_call: TRBV12-3/TRBV12-4; clone_size: -; j_call: TRBJ2-5; d_call: TRBD1; cdr3_aa: CASSGTGGQTQYF; cdr3_nt: TGTGCCAGCAGCGGGACAGGGGGGCAGACCCAGTACTTC
v_call: TRBV7-3; clone_size: few; j_call: TRBJ1-4; d_call: -; cdr3_aa: CARAAPGANEKLLF; cdr3_nt: TGTGCCAGGGCCGCCCCAGGAGCTAATGAAAAACTGCTTTTT
v_call: TRBV27; clone_size: few; j_call: TRBJ1-1; d_call: -; cdr3_aa: CASSLSLRATEAFF; cdr3_nt: TGTGCCAGCAGTTTATCTCTGAGGGCTACTGAAGCTTTCTTT
v_call: TRBV2; clone_size: -; j_call: TRBJ1-5; d_call: TRBD1; cdr3_aa: CTSSPGQGGGQPQHF; cdr3_nt: TGTACCAGCAGCCCGGGACAGGGCGGCGGTCAGCCCCAGCATTTT
v_call: TRBV20-1; clone_size: -; j_call: TRBJ2-3; d_call: TRBD2; cdr3_aa: CSARGRGGTDTQYF; cdr3_nt: TGCAGTGCCCGTGGGCGGGGGGGCACAGATACGCAGTATTTT
v_call: TRBV13; clone_size: many; j_call: TRBJ2-5; d_call: TRBD1; cdr3_aa: CASSSGTGVGETQYF; cdr3_nt: TGTGCCAGCAGCTCCGGGACAGGTGTCGGGGAGACCCAGTACTTC
v_call: TRBV27; clone_size: few; j_call: TRBJ2-7; d_call: TRBD1; cdr3_aa: CASSLRQGASSYEQYF; cdr3_nt: TGTGCCAGCAGTTTGAGGCAGGGGGCGAGCTCCTACGAGCAGTACTTC
v_call: TRBV19; clone_size: -; j_call: TRBJ1-1; d_call: -; cdr3_aa: CASSIDLWGEAFF; cdr3_nt: TGTGCCAGTAGTATAGATCTATGGGGCGAAGCTTTCTTT
v_call: TRBV20-1; clone_size: -; j_call: TRBJ2-7; d_call: TRBD1; cdr3_aa: CSATDTGVEQYF; cdr3_nt: TGCAGTGCTACAGATACAGGGGTCGAGCAGTACTTC
v_call: TRBV5-3; clone_size: few; j_call: TRBJ1-5; d_call: -; cdr3_aa: CASTASHGQPQHF; cdr3_nt: TGTGCCAGCACCGCCAGCCACGGGCAGCCCCAGCATTTT
v_call: TRBV7-9; clone_size: many; j_call: TRBJ2-3; d_call: TRBD2; cdr3_aa: CASSLSGSRTDTQYF; cdr3_nt: TGTGCCAGCAGCCTTAGCGGGAGCCGCACAGATACGCAGTATTTT
v_call: TRBV7-9; clone_size: many; j_call: TRBJ2-3; d_call: -; cdr3_aa: CASSSPGEGTDTQYF; cdr3_nt: TGCGCCAGCAGTTCTCCCGGAGAGGGCACAGATACGCAGTATTTT
v_call: TRBV20-1; clone_size: -; j_call: TRBJ2-7; d_call: TRBD2; cdr3_aa: CSALRTSGEYEQYF; cdr3_nt: TGCAGTGCTCTCCGGACTAGCGGGGAATACGAGCAGTACTTC
v_call: TRBV6-5; clone_size: many; j_call: TRBJ2-3; d_call: -; cdr3_aa: CASTRIAGTDTQYF; cdr3_nt: TGTGCCAGCACCAGAATAGCGGGCACAGATACGCAGTATTTT
v_call: TRBV9; clone_size: few; j_call: TRBJ2-2; d_call: -; cdr3_aa: CASSDPGGPKYTGELFF; cdr3_nt: TGTGCCAGCAGCGACCCCGGGGGGCCTAAATACACCGGGGAGCTGTTTTTT
v_call: TRBV14; clone_size: many; j_call: TRBJ1-5; d_call: -; cdr3_aa: CASSQLSGQPQHF; cdr3_nt: TGTGCCAGCAGCCAACTAAGCGGCCAGCCCCAGCATTTT